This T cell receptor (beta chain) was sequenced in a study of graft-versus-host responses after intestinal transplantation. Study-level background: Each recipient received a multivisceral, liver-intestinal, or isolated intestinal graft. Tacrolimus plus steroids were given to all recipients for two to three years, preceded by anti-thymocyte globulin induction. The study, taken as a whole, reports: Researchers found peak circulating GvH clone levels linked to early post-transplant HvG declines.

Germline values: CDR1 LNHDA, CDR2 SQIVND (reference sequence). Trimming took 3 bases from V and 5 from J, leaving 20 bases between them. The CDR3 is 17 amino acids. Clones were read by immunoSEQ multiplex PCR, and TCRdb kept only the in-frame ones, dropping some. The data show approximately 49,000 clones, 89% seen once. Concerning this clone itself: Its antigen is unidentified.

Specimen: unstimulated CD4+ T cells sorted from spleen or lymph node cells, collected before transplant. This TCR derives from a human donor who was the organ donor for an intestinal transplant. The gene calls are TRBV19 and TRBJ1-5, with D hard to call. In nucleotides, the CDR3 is TGTGCCAGTAGTATCGGGAGACAAGTCCGCCAGGATCAGCCCCAGCATTTT. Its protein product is CASSIGRQVRQDQPQHF.